This T cell receptor beta chain was identified during a study of technical replicates of blood from a few donors. This CDR3 spans 11 amino acids. CDR1 is SQVTM, CDR2 ANQGSEA, per germline. The V end was cut by 7 bases, the J end by 6 bases, with 9 bases between. TCRdb's copy holds only in-frame clones and misses some; the assay was immunoSEQ multiplex PCR. The sample yields about 78,000 clones, about 92% seen once. The specimen was T cells isolated from PBMCs. The sequence was collected from a human donor in good health. J is TRBJ2-2 and V is TRBV29-1; unclear D gene. In nucleotides, the CDR3 is TGCAGCGCCTCTACCGCCGGGGAGCTGTTTTTT. Its translation: CSASTAGELFF.